This TCR beta chain was captured in a study of shared clonotypes between healthy human individuals. Here immunoSEQ multiplex PCR was the method, and the copy in TCRdb shows in-frame clones only, minus some. The table shows more than 1.2 million clones, with 98% occurring only once. For this clone: The sample holds other DNA sequences that translate to the same CDR3.

Trimming removed 6 bases from V and 0 bases from J, with 10 bases in between. The CDR3 is 13 residues long. Germline V CDR1 and CDR2: SQVTM, ANQGSEA. Nashville, Tennessee was home to all donors, who were Caucasian adults. Sequenced sample: naive CD4+ T cells sorted from blood. Subset noted: CD45RA+ positively selected. This receptor was taken from a man younger than 45 in good health. The rearrangement joins TRBV29-1 to TRBJ2-3; D unclear. The CDR3 nucleotides read TGCAGCGTGGCGTCCGGTAGCACAGATACGCAGTATTTT. It translates to CSVASGSTDTQYF.